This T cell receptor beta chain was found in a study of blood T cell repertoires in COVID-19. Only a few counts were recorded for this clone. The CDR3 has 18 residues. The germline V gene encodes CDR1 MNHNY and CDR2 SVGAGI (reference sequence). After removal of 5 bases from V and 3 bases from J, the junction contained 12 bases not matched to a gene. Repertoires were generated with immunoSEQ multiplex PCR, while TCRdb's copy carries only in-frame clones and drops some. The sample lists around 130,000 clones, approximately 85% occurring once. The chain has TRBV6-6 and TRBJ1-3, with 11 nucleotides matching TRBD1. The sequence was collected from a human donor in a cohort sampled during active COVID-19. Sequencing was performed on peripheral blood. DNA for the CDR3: TGTGCCAGCAGTCTTTCCGATGGGACAGGGGGAAGTGGAAACACCATATATTTT. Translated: CASSLSDGTGGSGNTIYF.